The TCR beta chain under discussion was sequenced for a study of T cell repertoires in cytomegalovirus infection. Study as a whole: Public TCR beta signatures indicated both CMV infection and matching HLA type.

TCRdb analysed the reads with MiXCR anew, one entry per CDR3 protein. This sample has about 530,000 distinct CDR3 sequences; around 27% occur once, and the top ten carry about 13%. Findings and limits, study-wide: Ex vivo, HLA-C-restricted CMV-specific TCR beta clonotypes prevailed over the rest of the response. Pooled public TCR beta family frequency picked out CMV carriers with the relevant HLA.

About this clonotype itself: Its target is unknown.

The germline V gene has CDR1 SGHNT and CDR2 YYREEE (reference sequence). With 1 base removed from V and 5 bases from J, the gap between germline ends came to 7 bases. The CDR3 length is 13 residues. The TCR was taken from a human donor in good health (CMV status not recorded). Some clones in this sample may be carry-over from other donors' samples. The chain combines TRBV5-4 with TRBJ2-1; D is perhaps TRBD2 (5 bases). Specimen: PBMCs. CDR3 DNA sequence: TGTGCCAGCAGCTTGATCGGGGACAATGAGCAGTTCTTC. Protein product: CASSLIGDNEQFF.